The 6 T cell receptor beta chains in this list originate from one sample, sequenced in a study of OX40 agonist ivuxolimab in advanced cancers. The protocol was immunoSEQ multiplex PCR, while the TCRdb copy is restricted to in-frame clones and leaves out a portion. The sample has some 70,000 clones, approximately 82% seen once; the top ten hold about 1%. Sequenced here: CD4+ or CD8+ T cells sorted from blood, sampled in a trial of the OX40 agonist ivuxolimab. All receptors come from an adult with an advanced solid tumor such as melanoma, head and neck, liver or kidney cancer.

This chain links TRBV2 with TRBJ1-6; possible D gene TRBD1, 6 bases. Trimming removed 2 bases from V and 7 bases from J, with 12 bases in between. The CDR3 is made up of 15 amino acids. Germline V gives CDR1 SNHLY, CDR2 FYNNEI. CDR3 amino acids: CASSELQGRNSPLHF. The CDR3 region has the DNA TGTGCCAGCAGTGAACTGCAGGGGAGAAATTCACCCCTCCACTTT.

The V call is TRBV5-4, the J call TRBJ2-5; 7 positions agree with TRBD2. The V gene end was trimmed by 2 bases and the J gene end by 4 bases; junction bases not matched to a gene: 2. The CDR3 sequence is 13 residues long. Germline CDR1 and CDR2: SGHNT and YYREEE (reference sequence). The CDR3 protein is CASSFPGGETQYF. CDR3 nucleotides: TGTGCCAGCAGCTTTCCGGGAGGAGAGACCCAGTACTTC.

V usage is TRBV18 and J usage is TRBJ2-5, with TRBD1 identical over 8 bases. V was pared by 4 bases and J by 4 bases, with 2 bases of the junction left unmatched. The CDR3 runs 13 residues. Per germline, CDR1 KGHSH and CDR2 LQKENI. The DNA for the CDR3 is TGTGCCAGCTCACTCGGGACAGGAGAGACCCAGTACTTC. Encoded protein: CASSLGTGETQYF.

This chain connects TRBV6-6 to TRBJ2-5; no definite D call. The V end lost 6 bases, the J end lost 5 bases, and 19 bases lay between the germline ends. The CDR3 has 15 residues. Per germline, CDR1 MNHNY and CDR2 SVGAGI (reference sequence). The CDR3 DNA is TGTGCCAGCAGCATAAATGGAGCCCCCGAGGAGACCCAGTACTTC. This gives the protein CASSINGAPEETQYF.

CDR3: CASSSLQGAGETQYF. DNA of the CDR3: TGCGCCAGCAGCTCACTCCAGGGGGCCGGGGAGACCCAGTACTTC. This rearrangement joins TRBV5-1 to TRBJ2-5; 8 bases line up with TRBD1. After removal of 3 bases from V and 5 bases from J, the junction contained 9 bases not matched to a gene. This CDR3 contains 15 residues. Germline CDR1 SGHRS, CDR2 YFSETQ.

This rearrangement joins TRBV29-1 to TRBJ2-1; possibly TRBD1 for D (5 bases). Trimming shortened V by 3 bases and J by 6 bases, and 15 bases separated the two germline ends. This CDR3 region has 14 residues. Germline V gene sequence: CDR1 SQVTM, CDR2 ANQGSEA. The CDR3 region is CSVEFSDRSNEQFF. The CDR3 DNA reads TGCAGCGTTGAGTTCTCAGACAGATCCAATGAGCAGTTCTTC.